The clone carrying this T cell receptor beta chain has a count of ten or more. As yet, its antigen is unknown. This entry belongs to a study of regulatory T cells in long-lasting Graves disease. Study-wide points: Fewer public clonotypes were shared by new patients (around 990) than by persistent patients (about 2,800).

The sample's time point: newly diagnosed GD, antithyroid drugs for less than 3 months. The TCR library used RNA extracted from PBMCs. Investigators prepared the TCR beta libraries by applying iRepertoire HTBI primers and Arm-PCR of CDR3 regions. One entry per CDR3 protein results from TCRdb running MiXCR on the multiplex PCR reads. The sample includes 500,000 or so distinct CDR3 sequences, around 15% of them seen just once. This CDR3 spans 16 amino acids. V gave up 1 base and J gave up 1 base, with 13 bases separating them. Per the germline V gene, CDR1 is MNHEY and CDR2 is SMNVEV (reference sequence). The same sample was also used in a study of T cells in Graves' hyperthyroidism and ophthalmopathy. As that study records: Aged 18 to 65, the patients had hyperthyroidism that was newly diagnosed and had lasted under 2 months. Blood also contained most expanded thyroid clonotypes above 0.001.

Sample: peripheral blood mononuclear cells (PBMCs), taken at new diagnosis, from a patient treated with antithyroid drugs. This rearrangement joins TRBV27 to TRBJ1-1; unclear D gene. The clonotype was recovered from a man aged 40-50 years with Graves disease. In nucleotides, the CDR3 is TGTGCCAGCAGTTTATTCTGGTGGCGGCGGAACACTGAAGCTTTCTTT. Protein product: CASSLFWWRRNTEAFF.